The T cell receptor beta chain under discussion was sequenced for a study of T cells expressing NK-cell markers. Study-level background: Within the sequenced cohort of eight donors, seven exhibited HCMV seropositivity and one was seronegative. Points from the study as a whole: In several donors, dominant NKG2C+ clonotypes were roughly 1.0-8% of CD8+ T cells.

With regard to this clonotype: The antigen remains undetermined.

Germline CDR1 reads LGHDT; CDR2 reads YNNKEL (reference sequence). The CDR3 runs 16 residues. UMIs accompanied the 5'RACE template switching by which TCR beta cDNA was made. Following a re-call of the 5' RACE reads, TCRdb has one entry per CDR3 protein and lacks DNA. Its table records 550,000 or so distinct CDR3 sequences. The sample comprised blood T cells: a sorted CD56 or NKG2C T cell subset, CD4+ or CD8+ T cells, or bulk PBMC T cells (not recorded which). The sequence was obtained from a young man in good health. The chain joins TRBV3-1 to TRBJ2-1; the TCRdb D gene call, TRBD2, has no DNA to confirm it. The CDR3 reads CASSQGGLAGAHEQFF.